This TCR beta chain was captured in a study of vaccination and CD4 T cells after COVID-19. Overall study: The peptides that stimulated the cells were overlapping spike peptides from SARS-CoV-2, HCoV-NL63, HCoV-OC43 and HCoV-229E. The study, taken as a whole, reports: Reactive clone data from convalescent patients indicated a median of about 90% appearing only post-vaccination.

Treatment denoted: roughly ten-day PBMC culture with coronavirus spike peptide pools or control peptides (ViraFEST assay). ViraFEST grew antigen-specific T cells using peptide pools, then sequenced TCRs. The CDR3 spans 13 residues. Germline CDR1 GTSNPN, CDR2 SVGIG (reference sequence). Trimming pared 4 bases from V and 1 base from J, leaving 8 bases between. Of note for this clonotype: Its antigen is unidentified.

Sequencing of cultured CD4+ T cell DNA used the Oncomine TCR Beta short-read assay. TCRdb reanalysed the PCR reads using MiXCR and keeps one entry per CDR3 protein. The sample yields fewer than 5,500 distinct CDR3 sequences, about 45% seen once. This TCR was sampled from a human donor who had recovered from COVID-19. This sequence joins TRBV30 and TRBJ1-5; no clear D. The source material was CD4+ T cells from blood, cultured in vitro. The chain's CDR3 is CAWTPGSNQPQHF. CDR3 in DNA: TGTGCCTGGACCCCGGGGAGCAATCAGCCCCAGCATTTT. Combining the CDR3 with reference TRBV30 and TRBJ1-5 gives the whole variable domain SQTIHQWPATLVQPVGSPLSLECTVEGTSNPNLYWYRQAAGRGLQLLFYSVGIGQISSEVPQNLSASRPQDRQFILSSKKLLLSDSGFYLCAWTPGSNQPQHFGDGTRLSIL.